The rows below give T cell receptor beta chains drawn from one sample of a study of untreated major depressive disorder. Libraries were prepared by immunoSEQ multiplex PCR; TCRdb keeps only in-frame clonotypes and omits some of them. The sample comprises about 15,000 clones, 80% to 95% of which are singletons, and about 0.8% rests with the top ten. Sequences were obtained from CD4+ T cells from PBMCs. The receptors come from a man aged 30-40 years with major depressive disorder. The CDR3 runs from the conserved cysteine through the conserved F or W. D genes are given only for firm matches. The size of a clone is reported for some rows only, either as once, few or many, or as a class for expanded clones.

v_gene	d_gene	j_gene	abundance	CDR3nt	CDR3aa
TRBV5-1	TRBD1	TRBJ2-5	.	TGCGCCAGCAGCTTGGGGACAGGTATTGAGACCCAGTACTTC	CASSLGTGIETQYF
TRBV6-5	.	TRBJ1-4	.	TGTGCCAGCAGTTACGCGGGGGCTAGAGAAAAACTGTTTTTT	CASSYAGAREKLFF
TRBV18	TRBD1	TRBJ2-7	.	TGTGCCAGCTCACCTGCCGGGACAGCAGTTTTGTACGAGCAGTACTTC	CASSPAGTAVLYEQYF
TRBV28	.	TRBJ1-6	.	TGTGCCAGCAAGGCACCCCTCGGCAGCTCCTATAATTCACCCCTCCACTTT	CASKAPLGSSYNSPLHF
TRBV18	.	TRBJ2-3	.	TGTGCCAGCTCACCGAGGGCTTCCACCACAGATACGCAGTATTTT	CASSPRASTTDTQYF
TRBV4-1	.	TRBJ1-1	.	TGCGCCAGCAGCCAAGGCGGGGACGGCGACACTGAAGCTTTCTTT	CASSQGGDGDTEAFF
TRBV28	.	TRBJ1-5	.	TGTGCCGCCGCTGGTGTGGGCCGGCAGCCCCAGCATTTT	CAAAGVGRQPQHF
TRBV6-5	.	TRBJ1-4	.	TGTGCCAGCAGTTACGAGGGACACACTGAAAAACTGTTTTTT	CASSYEGHTEKLFF
TRBV13	.	TRBJ2-6	.	TGTGCCAGCAGCCTGGGACGGAGCTCTGGGGCCAACGTCCTGACTTTC	CASSLGRSSGANVLTF
TRBV7-9	.	TRBJ2-2	.	TGTGCCAGCAGGGCACAGGGTTCGAACACCGGGGAGCTGTTTTTT	CASRAQGSNTGELFF
TRBV7-9	TRBD1	TRBJ1-4	.	TGTGCCAGCAGCTTCGGACAGGGAATGCGTGAAAAACTGTTTTTT	CASSFGQGMREKLFF
TRBV6-1	.	TRBJ2-3	once	TGTGCCAGCAGTCCACTAGTGGGGAGCACAGATACGCAGTATTTT	CASSPLVGSTDTQYF
TRBV6-5	.	TRBJ1-2	.	TGTGCCAGCAGTTACCGGATGACAGACCGATTGTATGGCTACACCTTC	CASSYRMTDRLYGYTF
TRBV11-3	TRBD2	TRBJ2-3	.	TGTGCCAGCAGCTTGGGACTAGAAGTCAGCACAGATACGCAGTATTTT	CASSLGLEVSTDTQYF
TRBV6-6	.	TRBJ2-2	few	TGTGCCAGCATAGGCAGACCGAACACCGGGGAGCTGTTTTTT	CASIGRPNTGELFF
TRBV11-2	.	TRBJ2-7	.	TGTGCCAGCAGCCCCGGACATAGCTCCTACGAGCAGTACTTC	CASSPGHSSYEQYF
TRBV6-6	.	TRBJ2-1	.	TGTGCCAGCAGTACCCACCGATCATACAATGAGCAGTTCTTC	CASSTHRSYNEQFF
TRBV6-5	.	TRBJ1-2	.	TGTGCCAGCAGTTACTCGAGCGGGGGGGGCTACACCTTC	CASSYSSGGGYTF
TRBV27	.	TRBJ2-3	.	TGTGCCAGCAGACCACGACAGTTTAGCACAGATACGCAGTATTTT	CASRPRQFSTDTQYF
TRBV7-9	.	TRBJ2-2	.	TGTGCCAGCAGGTCCAGGGCGTTCAGTGAAATCGGGGAGCTGTTTTTT	CASRSRAFSEIGELFF
TRBV5-1	.	TRBJ2-7	.	TGCGCCAGCAGCTTAGACAAAGGCTACGAGCAGTACTTC	CASSLDKGYEQYF
TRBV2	TRBD1	TRBJ2-4	.	TGTGCCAGCGCGGGGACAGGGACGAACATTCAGTACTTC	CASAGTGTNIQYF
TRBV30	TRBD1	TRBJ1-1	.	TGTGCCTGGAGCCTACAGGGGGGCACTGAAGCTTTCTTT	CAWSLQGGTEAFF
TRBV10-3	.	TRBJ1-2	.	TGTGCCATCATACCCAATAGGGGCGGCGGCTACACCTTC	CAIIPNRGGGYTF
TRBV18	.	TRBJ1-2	.	TGTGCCAGCTCACCGCGGAACGGTGGCTACACCTTC	CASSPRNGGYTF
TRBV5-5	.	TRBJ2-7	.	TGTGCCAGCAGCGGGGGTCAAGGGGCCTCCCCTTCTGATTACGAGCAGTACTTC	CASSGGQGASPSDYEQYF
TRBV19	.	TRBJ2-4	.	TGTGCCAGTAGTACCGGGTGGAAGGGTCCCTCAGCCAAAAACATTCAGTACTTC	CASSTGWKGPSAKNIQYF
TRBV2	TRBD1	TRBJ2-4	.	TGTGCCAGCAGTGAAGGGCGAGGGCAGGGGGCGGCCAAAAACATTCAGTACTTC	CASSEGRGQGAAKNIQYF
TRBV29-1	.	TRBJ2-2	.	TGCAGCGAAAGGACTAAAACCGGGGAGCTGTTTTTT	CSERTKTGELFF
TRBV2	TRBD1	TRBJ1-2	.	TGTGCCGGAAGACAGGGCTCCACCTATGGCTACACCTTC	CAGRQGSTYGYTF
TRBV9	TRBD2	TRBJ2-5	.	TGTGCCAGCAGCGGCGGGGGGGCGGAGACCCAGTACTTC	CASSGGGAETQYF
TRBV30	TRBD1	TRBJ1-2	.	TGTGCCTGGAGGCCCCAGGGGGGTCTCTATGGCTACACCTTC	CAWRPQGGLYGYTF
TRBV5-1	TRBD1	TRBJ2-2	.	TGCGCCAGCAGTGGGACAGGGAACACCGGGGAGCTGTTTTTT	CASSGTGNTGELFF
TRBV2	.	TRBJ1-5	.	TGTGCCAGCAGTGATTCAGGGTTTGTAGGTCAGCCCCAGCATTTT	CASSDSGFVGQPQHF
TRBV30	.	TRBJ2-2	.	TGTGCCTGGAGTGTGTCAGGGGAGCTGTTTTTT	CAWSVSGELFF
TRBV6-5	.	TRBJ2-6	.	TGTGCCAGCAGTTACTCGTCGGCCACTGGGGCCAACGTCCTGACTTTC	CASSYSSATGANVLTF
TRBV29-1	.	TRBJ2-5	.	TGCAGCGTTTCGGCCGTCCAAGAGACCCAGTACTTC	CSVSAVQETQYF
TRBV6-1	.	TRBJ1-1	once	TGTGCCAGCACCGAAGGGAGGGGTACTGAAGCTTTCTTT	CASTEGRGTEAFF
TRBV28	.	TRBJ1-1	once	TGTGCCAGCAGTCTTGCGGGGAACACTGAAGCTTTCTTT	CASSLAGNTEAFF
TRBV5-4	TRBD1	TRBJ1-5	.	TGTGCCAGCAGCCCTGGGACAGGGGGCCCTAATCAGCCCCAGCATTTT	CASSPGTGGPNQPQHF
TRBV7-9	.	TRBJ2-2	.	TGTGCCAGCAGCCCCAGGGGGAACACCGGGGAGCTGTTTTTT	CASSPRGNTGELFF
TRBV9	TRBD1	TRBJ2-7	.	TGTGCCAGCAGCGTAGGAGGGACAGGGGGCGGGTACGAGCAGTACTTC	CASSVGGTGGGYEQYF
TRBV5-1	.	TRBJ1-1	.	TGCGCCAGCAGCTTGGGAGACAACGGTAGGAGCACTGAAGCTTTCTTT	CASSLGDNGRSTEAFF
TRBV5-1	.	TRBJ2-1	once	TGCGCCAGCAGCCCAGGACAGATCTACAATGAGCAGTTCTTC	CASSPGQIYNEQFF
TRBV30	TRBD1	TRBJ2-5	.	TGTGCCTGGAGCAGGGGGCCTTCGGAGACCCAGTACTTC	CAWSRGPSETQYF
TRBV7-6	.	TRBJ2-7	.	TGTGCCAGCAGCTTAGACTTGGCCGGGAGCCGCGAGCAGTACTTC	CASSLDLAGSREQYF
TRBV5-1	TRBD1	TRBJ2-3	.	TGCGCCAGCAGCCCACAGGGGGCCGCAGATACGCAGTATTTT	CASSPQGAADTQYF
TRBV15	.	TRBJ1-5	.	TGTGCCACCAGCAGAGAAACAGGGCATCAGCCCCAGCATTTT	CATSRETGHQPQHF